The present T cell receptor beta chain was sequenced within a study of blood T cell repertoires in COVID-19. Per the original data handling: The assay estimated nucleated cells by amplifying reference gene primers. Sequenced by immunoSEQ multiplex PCR; TCRdb stores in-frame clones only, minus some. That table furnishes V, J and clone size, whereas the DNA furnished D and trimming. The sample shows 150,000 to 200,000 clones, 88% of them seen only once. Germline-derived CDR1 and CDR2 are MNHNS and SASEGT. The CDR3 extends over 17 amino acids. Trimming cost V 0 bases and J 0 bases, with 14 bases left between them.

This clonotype originated in a woman between 18 and 29 years old who had recovered from COVID-19. Sequenced input: PBMCs or T cells enriched from blood (not recorded which). The chain couples TRBV6-1 to TRBJ1-2, with D possibly TRBD1 on 6 matching bases. This CDR3 is CASSEASRGKPNYGYTF. The CDR3, as DNA: TGTGCCAGCAGTGAAGCATCCAGGGGTAAGCCTAACTATGGCTACACCTTC.